This T cell receptor beta chain was captured in a study of T cell repertoires in cytomegalovirus infection. This clonotype was detected many times. Its antigen is still unknown. Via MiXCR, TCRdb re-called the reads, giving one row per CDR3 protein. The repertoire holds approximately 730,000 distinct CDR3 sequences, with 30% to 40% as singletons. CDR1 is SGHVS and CDR2 is FNYEAQ in the germline V gene. V dropped 2 bases and J dropped 3 bases, with 28 bases sitting between them. There are 20 residues in the CDR3. The input for sequencing was cultured PBMCs, taken from culture after CMV antigen stimulation. The chain joins TRBV7-6 to TRBJ1-1; D may be TRBD1 (6 bases). The sequence came from a human donor in good health (CMV status not recorded). Some clones in this sample may be carry-over from other donors' samples. CDR3 residues: CASSLYPGQSSLKLHTEAFF. In nucleotides, the CDR3 is TGTGCCAGCAGCTTATACCCTGGACAGTCGAGCCTGAAATTACACACTGAAGCTTTCTTT.